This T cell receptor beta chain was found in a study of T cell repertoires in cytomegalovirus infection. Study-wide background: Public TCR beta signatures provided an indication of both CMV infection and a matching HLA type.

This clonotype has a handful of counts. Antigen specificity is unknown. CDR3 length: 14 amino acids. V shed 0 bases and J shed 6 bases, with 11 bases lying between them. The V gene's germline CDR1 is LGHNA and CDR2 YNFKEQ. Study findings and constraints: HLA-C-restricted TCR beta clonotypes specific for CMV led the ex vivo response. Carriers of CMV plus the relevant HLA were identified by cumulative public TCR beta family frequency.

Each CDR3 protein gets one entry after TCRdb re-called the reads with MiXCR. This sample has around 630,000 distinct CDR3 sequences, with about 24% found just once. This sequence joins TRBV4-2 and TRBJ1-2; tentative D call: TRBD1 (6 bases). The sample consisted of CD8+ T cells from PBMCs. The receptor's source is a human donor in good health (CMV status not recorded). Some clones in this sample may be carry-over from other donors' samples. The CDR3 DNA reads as TGTGCCAGCAGCCAAGATGAGGGGGTGCATGGCTACACCTTC. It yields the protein CASSQDEGVHGYTF.